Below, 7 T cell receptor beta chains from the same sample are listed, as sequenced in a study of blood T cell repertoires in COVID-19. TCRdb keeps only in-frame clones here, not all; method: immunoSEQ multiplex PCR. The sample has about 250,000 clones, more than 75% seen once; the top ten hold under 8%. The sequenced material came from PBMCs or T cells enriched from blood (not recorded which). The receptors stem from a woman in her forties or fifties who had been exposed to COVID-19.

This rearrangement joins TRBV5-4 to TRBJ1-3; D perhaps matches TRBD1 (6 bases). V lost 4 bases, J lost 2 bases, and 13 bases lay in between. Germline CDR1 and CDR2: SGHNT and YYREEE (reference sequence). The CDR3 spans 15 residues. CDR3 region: CASSPNRDTGNTIYF. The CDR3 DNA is TGTGCCAGCAGCCCAAACCGGGACACTGGAAACACCATATATTTT.

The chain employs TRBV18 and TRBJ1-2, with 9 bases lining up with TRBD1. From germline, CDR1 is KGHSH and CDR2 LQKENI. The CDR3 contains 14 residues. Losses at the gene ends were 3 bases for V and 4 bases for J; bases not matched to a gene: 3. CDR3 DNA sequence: TGTGCCAGCTCACCCCTGGACAGGGGCTATGGCTACACCTTC. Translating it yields CASSPLDRGYGYTF.

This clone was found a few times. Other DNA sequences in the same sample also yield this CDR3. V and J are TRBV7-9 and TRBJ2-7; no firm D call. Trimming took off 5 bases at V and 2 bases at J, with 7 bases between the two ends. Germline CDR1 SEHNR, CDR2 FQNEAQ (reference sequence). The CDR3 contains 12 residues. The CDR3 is CASSPRAYEQYF. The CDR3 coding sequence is TGTGCCAGCAGCCCTAGAGCCTACGAGCAGTACTTC.

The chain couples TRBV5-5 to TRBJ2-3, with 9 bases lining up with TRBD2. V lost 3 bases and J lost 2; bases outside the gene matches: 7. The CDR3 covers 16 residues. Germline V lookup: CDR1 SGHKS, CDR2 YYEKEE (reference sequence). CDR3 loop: CASSSLSGGLTDTQYF. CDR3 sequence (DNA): TGTGCCAGCAGCTCCCTGAGCGGGGGGCTCACAGATACGCAGTATTTT.

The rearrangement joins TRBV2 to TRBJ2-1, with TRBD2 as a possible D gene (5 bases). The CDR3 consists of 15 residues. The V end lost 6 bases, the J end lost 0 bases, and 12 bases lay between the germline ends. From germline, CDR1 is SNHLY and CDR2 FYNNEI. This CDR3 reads CASRAGSGSYNEQFF. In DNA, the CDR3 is TGTGCCAGCAGGGCTGGGAGCGGCTCCTACAATGAGCAGTTCTTC.

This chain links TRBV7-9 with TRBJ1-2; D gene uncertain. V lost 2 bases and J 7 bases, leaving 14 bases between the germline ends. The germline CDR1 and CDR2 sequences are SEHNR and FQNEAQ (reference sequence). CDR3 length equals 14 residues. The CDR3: CASSLSGLRGGYTF. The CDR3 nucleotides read TGTGCCAGCAGCTTATCTGGCCTTAGAGGTGGCTACACCTTC.

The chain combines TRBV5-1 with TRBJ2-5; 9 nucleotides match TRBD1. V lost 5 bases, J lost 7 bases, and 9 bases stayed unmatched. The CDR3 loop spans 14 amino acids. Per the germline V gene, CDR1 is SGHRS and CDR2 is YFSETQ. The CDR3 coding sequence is TGCGCCAGCAGGGACAGGGGACTTTCAGGGACCCAGTACTTC. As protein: CASRDRGLSGTQYF.